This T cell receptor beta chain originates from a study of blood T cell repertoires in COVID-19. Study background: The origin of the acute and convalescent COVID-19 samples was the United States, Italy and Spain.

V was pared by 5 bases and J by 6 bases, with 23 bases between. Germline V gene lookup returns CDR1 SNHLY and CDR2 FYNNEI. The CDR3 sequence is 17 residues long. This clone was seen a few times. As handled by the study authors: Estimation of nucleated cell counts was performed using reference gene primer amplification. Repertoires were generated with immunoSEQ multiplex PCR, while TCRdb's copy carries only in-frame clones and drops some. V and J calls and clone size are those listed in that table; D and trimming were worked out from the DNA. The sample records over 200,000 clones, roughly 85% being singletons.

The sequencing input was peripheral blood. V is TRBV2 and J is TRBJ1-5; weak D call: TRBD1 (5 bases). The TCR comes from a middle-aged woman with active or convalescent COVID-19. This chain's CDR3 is CASSKSQGPGHGQPQHF. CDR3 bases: TGTGCCAGCAGTAAATCTCAGGGCCCTGGACATGGTCAGCCCCAGCATTTT.